This TCR beta chain was sequenced in a study of T cell responses to AZD1222 COVID-19 vaccine. Turning to this clone: Its specificity is not known.

Only in-frame clones appear in the TCRdb table, and some are missing; sequencing was by immunoSEQ multiplex PCR. Of about 140,000 clones listed, 75% to 90% are singletons. Study results and limitations: Spike-specific TCR breadth and depth rose after two AZD1222 doses. The donor group comprised mostly white British people and more females; the analysis possibly underestimated clonal diversity. Reportedly, nearly half of unique spike TCRs recognized epitopes outside B.1.351/B.1.1.7 mutations. Samples come after the peak T cell response, not at day 14.

The CDR3 consists of 14 residues. Per germline, CDR1 SNHLY and CDR2 FYNNEI. The junction had 9 bases not matched to a gene; V was cut back by 6 bases and J by 9 bases. The TCR was taken from an adult in good health. The rearrangement joins TRBV2 to TRBJ1-5, with 9 bases aligning to TRBD1. Sample: peripheral blood, taken on day 0 of AZD1222 vaccination. The CDR3 protein is CASRLLGQGPPQHF. The CDR3 DNA is TGTGCCAGCAGGCTCCTAGGACAGGGGCCGCCCCAGCATTTT.